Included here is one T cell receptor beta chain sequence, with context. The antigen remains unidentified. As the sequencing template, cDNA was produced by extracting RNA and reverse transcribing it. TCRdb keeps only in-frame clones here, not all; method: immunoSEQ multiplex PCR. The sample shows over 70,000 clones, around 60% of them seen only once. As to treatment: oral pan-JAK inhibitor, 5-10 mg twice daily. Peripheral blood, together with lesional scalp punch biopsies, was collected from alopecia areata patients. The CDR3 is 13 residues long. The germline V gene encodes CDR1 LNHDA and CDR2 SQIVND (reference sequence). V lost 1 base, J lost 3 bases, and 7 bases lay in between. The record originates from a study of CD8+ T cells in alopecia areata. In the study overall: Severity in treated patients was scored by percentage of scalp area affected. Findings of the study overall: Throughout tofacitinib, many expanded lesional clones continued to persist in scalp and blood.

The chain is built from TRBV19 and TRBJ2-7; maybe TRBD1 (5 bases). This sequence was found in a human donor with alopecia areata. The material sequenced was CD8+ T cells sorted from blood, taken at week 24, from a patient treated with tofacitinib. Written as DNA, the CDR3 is TGTGCCAGTAGTATAGCCCAGGGCTACGAGCAGTACTTC. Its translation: CASSIAQGYEQYF.